This entry is about one T cell receptor (beta chain). What it binds is unknown. The study ran its PCR with 60 Vbeta and 13 Jbeta primers. TCRdb keeps only in-frame clones here, not all; method: immunoSEQ multiplex PCR. The sample lists over 100,000 clones; around 77% were seen once. The CDR3 runs to 14 residues. Germline V CDR1 and CDR2: SGHTA, FQGTGA. V lost 3 bases, J lost 3 bases, and 11 bases lay in between. This sample is drawn from a study of cytomegalovirus exposure and HLA in healthy donors. Overall study results and limits: Per published accounts, TCR beta sequences correctly predicted the HLA-A and HLA-B alleles of most subjects. Researchers left out some V segments, among them TRBV6-2 and TRBV6-3, as indistinguishable.

Healthy bone marrow donors formed the donor group. The chain uses TRBV7-3 and TRBJ1-1; D unresolved. The sequence derives from a male donor in good health and CMV-seropositive. The sequencing input was PBMCs. Here the CDR3 reads CASSFQVVDTEAFF. Here the CDR3 DNA reads TGTGCCAGCAGCTTCCAGGTTGTGGACACTGAAGCTTTCTTT. Full variable domain (remainder filled in from reference TRBV7-3 and TRBJ1-1): GAGVSQTPSNKVTEKGKYVELRCDPISGHTALYWYRQSLGQGPEFLIYFQGTGAADDSGLPNDRFFAVRPEGSVSTLKIQRTERGDSAVYLCASSFQVVDTEAFFGQGTRLTVV.